Presented here are 26 T cell receptor beta chains from one specimen sequenced in a study of T cells in Graves' hyperthyroidism and ophthalmopathy. What was amplified from RNA transcripts were TCR beta CDR3 regions. An initial round of RT-PCR targeting the TCR CDR3 relied on the HTBI primer set. TCRdb reanalysed the multiplex PCR reads using MiXCR and keeps one entry per CDR3 protein. Of around 300,000 distinct CDR3 sequences listed, approximately 14% were seen once; the top ten hold roughly 7.7%. The specimen was blood. The receptor set was obtained from a middle-aged woman with Graves' hyperthyroidism.

This clonotype was counted ten times or more. This chain links TRBV11-3 with TRBJ2-5; D unresolved. CDR3 length: 14 residues. The V end was cut by 0 bases, the J end by 7 bases, with 12 bases between. The germline V gene encodes CDR1 SGHNT and CDR2 YENEEA. The CDR3 spells CASSLEVGSGTQYF. CDR3 nucleotides: TGTGCCAGCAGCTTAGAAGTAGGGTCCGGGACCCAGTACTTC.

In its sample, this clonotype was seen many times. The CDR3 coding sequence is TGTGCCAGCAGCCAACCCAAACTCGGCACTGAAGCTTTCTTT. Translation gives CASSQPKLGTEAFF. The V gene is TRBV5-6, the J gene TRBJ1-1; D remains unclear. Germline V gene lookup returns CDR1 SGHDT and CDR2 YYEEEE. CDR3 length: 14 residues. Trimming shortened V by 4 bases and J by 4 bases, and 14 bases separated the two germline ends.

This clonotype was found many times. V gene TRBV27 combines with J gene TRBJ2-3; 10 bases match TRBD1. Germline V gene lookup returns CDR1 MNHEY and CDR2 SMNVEV (reference sequence). Unmatched junction bases numbered 6, after V lost 8 bases and J lost 4 bases. This CDR3 contains 14 residues. The CDR3 sequence: CASADRGRADTQYF. The CDR3 nucleotides read TGTGCCAGCGCTGACAGGGGGCGGGCAGATACGCAGTATTTT.

The chain is built from TRBV20-1 and TRBJ1-4; unclear D gene. The CDR3 spans 14 residues. V lost 1 base and J lost 4, with 10 bases in between. The germline CDR1 and CDR2 sequences are DFQATT and SNEGSKA (reference sequence). CDR3 protein: CSARGPEGNEKLFF. DNA of the CDR3: TGCAGTGCTAGAGGGCCGGAGGGTAATGAAAAACTGTTTTTT.

This clonotype was detected many times. This chain uses TRBV30 with TRBJ2-7; D possibly corresponds to TRBD2 (6 bases). Germline loops: CDR1 GTSNPN, CDR2 SVGIG (reference sequence). The CDR3 contains 14 residues. Trimming stripped 4 bases from V and 5 bases from J, with 18 bases between. The CDR3 nucleotides are TGTGCCTGGACTCCCCCGGAGGGGTTCAACGAGCAGTACTTC. As protein: CAWTPPEGFNEQYF.

The sample holds many counts of this clonotype. This chain uses TRBV5-1 with TRBJ2-3; TRBD2 aligns across 15 bases. The trim removed 4 bases at V and 3 bases at J, leaving 3 bases unmatched. Germline CDR1 reads SGHRS; CDR2 reads YFSETQ. The CDR3 sequence is 16 residues long. CDR3 protein: CASSEGTSGRTDTQYF. CDR3 coding DNA: TGCGCCAGCAGCGAAGGGACTAGCGGGAGGACAGATACGCAGTATTTT.

The chain recombines TRBV19 with TRBJ1-2; TRBD1 matches 7 bases. Losses at the gene ends were 7 bases for V and 3 bases for J; bases not matched to a gene: 8. CDR1 and CDR2 from the germline V gene are LNHDA and SQIVND (reference sequence). The CDR3 runs 14 residues. The CDR3 is CASNAGQADYGYTF. The CDR3 nucleotides read TGTGCCAGTAATGCCGGACAGGCGGACTATGGCTACACCTTC.

Of note for this clonotype: With a much larger clone just one base away, this may be a read error. This chain links TRBV10-2 with TRBJ2-1, with 9 bases matching TRBD2. The CDR3 covers 17 residues. The trim removed 3 bases at V and 7 bases at J, leaving 13 bases unmatched. Germline assignment: CDR1 WSHSY and CDR2 SAAADI. Written as DNA, the CDR3 is TGCGCCAGCAGTGACCCGCTCTCTAGCGGGATTAATAATGAGCAGTTCTTC. This sequence encodes CASSDPLSSGINNEQFF.

This clonotype was counted many times. V is TRBV18 and J is TRBJ1-4; D is uncertain. This CDR3 is 13 amino acids long. Germline V lookup: CDR1 KGHSH, CDR2 LQKENI. V was clipped by 4 bases and J by 8 bases, with 11 bases between them. The DNA of the CDR3 is TGTGCCAGCTCACAGGGATCGGGGGAAAAACTGTTTTTT. This gives the protein CASSQGSGEKLFF.

Regarding this clonotype: A junction boundary mismatches the germline segment, possibly from a read error. The chain combines TRBV20-1 with TRBJ2-7; possible D gene TRBD2, 6 bases. This CDR3 has 19 residues. Germline values: CDR1 DFQATT, CDR2 SNEGSKA (reference sequence). In nucleotides, the CDR3 is TGCAGTGCTGGAGACGTCGCGGGGCTAGCCGCTTGGGCCGTGGCCGAGCAGTACTTC. Translation gives CSAGDVAGLAAWAVAEQYF.

This clonotype has a count of ten or more. The rearrangement uses TRBV2 and TRBJ2-1, with a possible D match to TRBD1 (5 bases). Germline assignment: CDR1 SNHLY and CDR2 FYNNEI. The CDR3 runs 14 residues. V was shortened by 10 bases and J by 5 bases, with 18 bases between the two germline ends. The CDR3 DNA reads as TGTGCCACCAAAGGGGTCGAATGGGACAATGAGCAGTTCTTC. This translates into CATKGVEWDNEQFF.

The table lists this clonotype with many counts. The chain joins TRBV12-3 or TRBV12-4 to TRBJ2-7; no definite D call. Trimming took off 5 bases at V and 0 bases at J, with 8 bases between the two ends. The CDR3 has 13 residues. The CDR3 region has the DNA TGTGCCAGCAGTACTCCCATCTCCTACGAGCAGTACTTC. Amino acid sequence: CASSTPISYEQYF.

The CDR3 loop is CASSQVAAYEQYF. CDR3 nucleotide sequence: TGCGCCAGCAGCCAAGTGGCAGCCTACGAGCAGTACTTC. The chain couples TRBV4-1 to TRBJ2-7; no clear D gene. CDR3 length: 13 amino acids. Germline-derived CDR1 and CDR2 are MGHRA and YSYEKL. V lost 1 base, J lost 2 bases, and 6 bases lay in between.

The CDR3 here is CASSLTSGSTHEQYF. CDR3 sequence (DNA): TGCGCCAGCAGCTTAACTAGCGGGAGTACCCACGAGCAGTACTTC. The chain uses TRBV5-1 and TRBJ2-7, with 11 bases aligning to TRBD2. V was pared by 2 bases and J by 5 bases, with 6 bases of the junction left unmatched. The length of the CDR3 is 15 residues. CDR1 SGHRS and CDR2 YFSETQ come from the germline V gene.

This clonotype was recorded many times. CDR3 coding DNA: TGTGCCAGCAGCTTACTTGGGGGCAAGACTGAAGCTTTCTTT. It is translated as CASSLLGGKTEAFF. The chain employs TRBV7-2 and TRBJ1-1; D perhaps matches TRBD1 (6 bases). V was pared by 2 bases and J by 5 bases, with 12 bases between. Germline lookup yields CDR1 SGHTA and CDR2 FQGNSA. The length of the CDR3 is 14 residues.

This clonotype was seen ten or more times. V and J are TRBV2 and TRBJ1-2; D is ambiguous. This CDR3 is built from 14 residues. The germline V and J ends were trimmed by 3 bases and 3 bases, with 11 bases remaining between them. Germline-derived CDR1 and CDR2 are SNHLY and FYNNEI. The CDR3 coding sequence is TGTGCCAGCAGTGAGGCGGGGTCATACTATGGCTACACCTTC. It translates to CASSEAGSYYGYTF.

This clonotype was counted many times. The V gene is TRBV27, the J gene TRBJ2-1; D unresolved. The CDR3 runs 12 residues. Germline assignment: CDR1 MNHEY and CDR2 SMNVEV (reference sequence). V lost 5 bases, J lost 3 bases, and 5 bases lay in between. The CDR3 coding sequence is TGTGCCAGCAGTCCGGGCTACAATGAGCAGTTCTTC. Translating it yields CASSPGYNEQFF.

This clonotype was seen repeatedly, ten times or more. The gene calls are TRBV2 and TRBJ1-1; unclear D gene. CDR3 size: 14 residues. Trimming left V 1 base short and J 4 bases short, with 10 bases between. CDR1 is SNHLY, CDR2 FYNNEI, per germline. The CDR3 coding sequence is TGTGCCAGCAGTGAAGGGGGAGTGAGCACTGAAGCTTTCTTT. This translates into CASSEGGVSTEAFF.

The chain is built from TRBV20-1 and TRBJ1-3; possible D gene TRBD1, 6 bases. V lost 0 bases and J lost 7, with 13 bases in between. Germline CDR1 and CDR2: DFQATT and SNEGSKA (reference sequence). CDR3 length equals 14 residues. In nucleotides, the CDR3 is TGCAGTGCTAGAGATCTTCAGGGGTGGAACACCATATATTTT. Encoded protein: CSARDLQGWNTIYF.

This clonotype was recorded at least ten times. V usage is TRBV5-1 and J usage is TRBJ1-4, with D perhaps TRBD1 (6 bases). V gave up 3 bases and J gave up 6 bases, with 12 bases separating them. Germline values: CDR1 SGHRS, CDR2 YFSETQ. The CDR3 has 14 residues. CDR3 nucleotide sequence: TGCGCCAGCAGCTCCGGGGGGGCGGATGAAAAACTGTTTTTT. Translating gives CASSSGGADEKLFF.

This clonotype was seen many times. This rearrangement joins TRBV19 to TRBJ1-2, with D possibly TRBD1 on 5 matching bases. The CDR3 totals 16 residues. V dropped 6 bases and J dropped 5 bases, with 22 bases sitting between them. The germline CDR1 and CDR2 sequences are LNHDA and SQIVND (reference sequence). In DNA form, the CDR3 reads TGTGCCAGTAGGCCGGCCGCGGCAGGGAGTCTGTATGGCTACACCTTC. The encoded protein is CASRPAAAGSLYGYTF. Using reference TRBV19 and TRBJ1-2 for the parts outside the CDR3, the full variable domain is DGGITQSPKYLFRKEGQNVTLSCEQNLNHDAMYWYRQDPGQGLRLIYYSQIVNDFQKGDIAEGYSVSREKKESFPLTVTSAQKNPTAFYLCASRPAAAGSLYGYTFGSGTRLTVV.

This clonotype occurred many times. The V and J genes are TRBV27 and TRBJ1-1, with no clear D. Germline V gene sequence: CDR1 MNHEY, CDR2 SMNVEV (reference sequence). The ends were cut back, 2 bases at V and 2 bases at J, with 9 bases in the middle. The CDR3 covers 14 residues. The chain's CDR3 is CASSLTLSNTEAFF. The CDR3 nucleotides are TGTGCCAGCAGTTTAACCCTATCCAACACTGAAGCTTTCTTT.

This clonotype appeared a few times. This chain joins TRBV18 and TRBJ2-3; a weak D match, TRBD2 (6 bases). V lost 8 bases to trimming and J lost 4 bases, with 19 bases between them. Germline lookup yields CDR1 KGHSH and CDR2 LQKENI. The CDR3 loop spans 15 amino acids. The CDR3 bases are TGTGCCAGCGCGAGGGAGGCCATTAGCGCAGATACGCAGTATTTT. It yields the protein CASAREAISADTQYF.

This clonotype occurred many times. The V gene is TRBV2, the J gene TRBJ2-1; weak D call: TRBD1 (5 bases). CDR1 is SNHLY, CDR2 FYNNEI, per germline. The CDR3 is made up of 14 amino acids. Trimming shortened V by 6 bases and J by 0 bases, and 9 bases separated the two germline ends. The CDR3 here is CASRGHYSYNEQFF. The CDR3 DNA sequence: TGTGCCAGCAGAGGACACTACTCCTACAATGAGCAGTTCTTC.

In this sample, this clonotype turned up many times. The chain carries TRBV20-1 and TRBJ2-2; 7 positions match TRBD1. Germline assignment: CDR1 DFQATT and CDR2 SNEGSKA (reference sequence). This CDR3 has 15 residues. The V and J ends lost 5 bases and 4 bases, in that order; junction bases with no gene match: 10. The CDR3 sequence is CSALTGAGGTGELFF. CDR3 in DNA: TGCAGTGCTTTAACAGGGGCCGGAGGCACCGGGGAGCTGTTTTTT.

This clonotype was seen ten or more times. This chain uses TRBV20-1 with TRBJ2-5; weak D call: TRBD1 (6 bases). Germline V CDR1 and CDR2: DFQATT, SNEGSKA (reference sequence). The V gene lost 0 bases and the J gene lost 0 bases, with 17 bases spanning the gap. The CDR3 loop spans 17 amino acids. The CDR3 loop reads CSARDWQGRGYQETQYF. DNA for the CDR3: TGCAGTGCTAGAGATTGGCAGGGGAGAGGGTACCAAGAGACCCAGTACTTC.